Each of the 11 T cell receptor beta chains below was sequenced from the same sample in a study of response to subunit inactivated influenza vaccine. From the RT-PCR reads, TCRdb called clonotypes with MiXCR, one entry per CDR3 protein. The data hold about 570,000 distinct CDR3 sequences, with 10% to 12% observed a single time. The same specimen was also included in a second study, on T cells expressing NK-cell markers. That source adds: The cDNA for TCR beta came from 5'RACE template switching with UMIs.

Source: PBMCs from blood, taken on the day of vaccination. The origin of the receptors is a middle-aged man who received an inactivated influenza vaccine.

This clonotype was seen more than once but under ten times. This chain links TRBV10-3 with TRBJ1-3; D not certain. The V gene lost 7 bases and the J gene lost 1 base, with 14 bases spanning the gap. The CDR3 runs 15 residues. Germline assignment: CDR1 ENHRY and CDR2 SYGVKD. The CDR3 reads CAITPNWSSGNTIYF. In DNA, the CDR3 is TGTGCCATCACCCCTAATTGGTCTTCTGGAAACACCATATATTTT.

This clonotype was recorded many times. The rearrangement uses TRBV20-1 and TRBJ2-1; TRBD1 matches 12 bases. The CDR3 runs to 13 residues. The V and J ends lost 7 bases and 7 bases, in that order; junction bases with no gene match: 5. The germline V gene encodes CDR1 DFQATT and CDR2 SNEGSKA (reference sequence). CDR3 bases: TGCAGTGTTGGGACAGGGGGCCGTAATGAGCAGTTCTTC. It is translated as CSVGTGGRNEQFF.

In its sample, this clonotype was seen many times. The chain joins TRBV30 to TRBJ1-5; tentative D call: TRBD1 (6 bases). The germline gives CDR1 GTSNPN, CDR2 SVGIG (reference sequence). V lost 3 bases to trimming and J lost 7 bases, with 19 bases between them. CDR3 length: 15 residues. In DNA form, the CDR3 reads TGTGCCTGGAGCACTGGAACAGGGTTTGGGCAGCCCCAGCATTTT. Amino acid sequence: CAWSTGTGFGQPQHF.

This clonotype was counted a few times. The chain uses TRBV10-3 and TRBJ2-1; D not certain. The CDR3 loop spans 13 amino acids. Germline CDR1 reads ENHRY; CDR2 reads SYGVKD. V gave up 0 bases and J gave up 5 bases, with 5 bases separating them. The CDR3 spells CAISESWDNEQFF. The CDR3, as DNA: TGTGCCATCAGTGAGTCGTGGGACAATGAGCAGTTCTTC.

The chain has TRBV19 and TRBJ2-1; D perhaps matches TRBD1 (9 bases). The germline CDR1 and CDR2 sequences are LNHDA and SQIVND (reference sequence). V shed 4 bases and J shed 12 bases, with 19 bases lying between them. This CDR3 comprises 14 residues. CDR3 region: CASSTGQGREGQFF. The CDR3 bases are TGTGCCAGTAGTACGGGACAGGGCCGGGAGGGGCAGTTCTTC.

This clonotype was found a few times. The chain is built from TRBV7-9 and TRBJ2-1; 7 positions match TRBD2. The CDR3 spans 17 residues. Germline assignment: CDR1 SEHNR and CDR2 FQNEAQ (reference sequence). V lost 3 bases and J lost 1; bases outside the gene matches: 9. CDR3 bases: TGTGCCAGCAGCTTCGTTCGACTAGCTAATTCCTACAATGAGCAGTTCTTC. Translated, it gives CASSFVRLANSYNEQFF.

This clonotype appeared a few times. The V call is TRBV6-1, the J call TRBJ1-5, with D possibly matching TRBD1 (5 bases). The length of the CDR3 is 14 residues. V lost 7 bases and J 4 bases, leaving 14 bases between the germline ends. Germline V gene lookup returns CDR1 MNHNS and CDR2 SASEGT. CDR3: CASKIRDGNQPQHF. CDR3 nucleotides: TGTGCCAGCAAGATCCGGGACGGGAATCAGCCCCAGCATTTT.

This clonotype has just a few counts. The rearrangement joins TRBV6-2 or TRBV6-3 to TRBJ1-3, with unresolved D. V was clipped by 4 bases and J by 4 bases, with 11 bases between them. The germline V gene has CDR1 MNHEY and CDR2 SVGEGT. There are 14 residues in the CDR3. The CDR3 DNA sequence: TGTGCCAGCAGTTCGGCGGGGAGAGGAAACACCATATATTTT. Protein: CASSSAGRGNTIYF.

This chain links TRBV10-3 with TRBJ2-7; 8 nucleotides match TRBD1. Looked up from germline, CDR1 is ENHRY and CDR2 is SYGVKD. The CDR3 contains 14 residues. The trim removed 2 bases at V and 3 bases at J, leaving 3 bases unmatched. This CDR3 is CAISETDRGYEQYF. CDR3 in DNA: TGTGCCATCAGTGAGACCGACAGGGGCTACGAGCAGTACTTC.

Ten or more counts support this clonotype. This chain links TRBV12-3 or TRBV12-4 with TRBJ1-2; D unclear. The ends were cut back, 6 bases at V and 6 bases at J, with 11 bases in the middle. This CDR3 has 12 amino acids. CDR3 nucleotides: TGTGCCAGCAGGAGCCCGGGGAATGGCTACACCTTC. Protein sequence: CASRSPGNGYTF.

The chain recombines TRBV12-3 or TRBV12-4 with TRBJ2-1; 8 nucleotides match TRBD2. This CDR3 has 15 amino acids. V lost 5 bases and J lost 3; bases outside the gene matches: 6. In nucleotides, the CDR3 is TGTGCCAGCAGTCCTGTAGCGGGACTCTACAATGAGCAGTTCTTC. It specifies CASSPVAGLYNEQFF.